A single sample is the source of the 10 T cell receptor beta chains below, sequenced in a study of tumor and adjacent non-tumor tissue in lung cancer (dated by TCRdb to 2016 to 2019). Libraries came from multiplex PCR. Sequencing used an Illumina HiSeq 2500. Following protocols modified from ARM-PCR, the researchers constructed TCRbeta libraries through three rounds of nested PCR with primers (Table S4). The raw public data were reprocessed by TCRdb itself: fastp quality trimming at Q25, MiXCR clonotype calling, in-frame beta chains only. Here each entry gathers all rows of one CDR3 protein and keeps the most common genes and DNA. Counted in this sample were some 80,000 distinct CDR3 sequences; just over 75% of them appeared once. Clones ranked in the top ten supply approximately 40% of the sample. RNA was isolated from bulk unsorted tissue, and RNA quality was assessed with a NanoDrop ND-1000 and an Agilent 2100. The normal lung samples consisted of distant non-tumor tissue collected more than 3 cm from the tumor edge.

The sequencing sample was made of distant non-tumor lung tissue. The receptor source for this set is a man between 65 and 85 years old with non-small cell lung cancer.

The rearrangement joins TRBV6-1 to TRBJ2-1, with 7 positions matching TRBD2. From germline, CDR1 is MNHNS and CDR2 SASEGT. The trim removed 4 bases at V and 7 bases at J, leaving 10 bases unmatched. The CDR3 runs to 15 residues. CDR3 in amino acids: CASSASCGSSNEQFF. In DNA, the CDR3 is TGTGCCAGCAGTGCCTCTTGCGGGAGTAGTAATGAGCAGTTCTTC.

As to this clonotype: A much bigger clone sits one base away, suggesting this may be a read error. This chain uses TRBV4-1 with TRBJ1-3; D uncertain. In germline, CDR1 is MGHRA, CDR2 YSYEKL. The CDR3 is made up of 14 amino acids. In DNA, the CDR3 is TGCGCCAGCAGCCAAGATGAGCCCGGAAACACCATATTTTTT. Amino acids: CASSQDEPGNTIFF.

This clonotype was seen just once. At one of its ends the junction is not consistent with the germline gene, which may arise from a read error. The gene calls are TRBV6-5 and TRBJ2-7; TRBD1 matches at 9 bases. The CDR3 contains 16 residues. Germline V CDR1 and CDR2: MNHEY, SVGAGI. CDR3 loop: CASSYSWDRAIYEQYF. As DNA, the CDR3 is TGTGCCAGCAGTTACTCGTGGGACAGGGCCATCTACGAGCAGTATTTC.

Concerning this clonotype: One end of the junction is discordant with germline, which a read error may explain. The chain joins TRBV4-1 to TRBJ1-4; D perhaps matches TRBD1 (6 bases). The CDR3 extends over 16 amino acids. The germline V gene has CDR1 MGHRA and CDR2 YSYEKL. CDR3 loop: CATSQIRGQGSEKLFF. The CDR3 bases are TGCGCCACCAGCCAGATACGGGGTCAGGGGAGCGAAAAACTGTTTTTT.

With regard to this clonotype: The conserved closing phenylalanine or tryptophan is absent in this CDR3, likely reflecting a read error. V is TRBV29-1 and J is TRBJ2-1, with 8 positions matching TRBD2. V lost 4 bases to trimming and J lost 6 bases; unmatched junction nucleotides: 20. The CDR3 contains 18 residues. Per the germline V gene, CDR1 is SQVTM and CDR2 is ANQGSEA. CDR3 coding DNA: TGCAGCGTTGTAGGAATTCTACCGGGAGGGCTCAGAGGCAATGAGCAGTTCTTA. Translation gives CSVVGILPGGLRGNEQFL.

Regarding this clonotype: The junction and the germline gene differ at one end; a read error may be behind it. This sequence joins TRBV12-3 or TRBV12-4 and TRBJ2-1; a possible D gene is TRBD2 (6 bases). The CDR3 totals 14 residues. The CDR3 loop reads CTSKDGSSYNKQFF. CDR3 nucleotides: TGTACCAGCAAGGACGGGAGCTCCTACAATAAGCAGTTCTTC.

The chain couples TRBV29-1 to TRBJ2-7; weak D call: TRBD2 (6 bases). The CDR3 length is 10 residues. Germline CDR1 reads SQVTM; CDR2 reads ANQGSEA. CDR3 in amino acids: CRAGSYEQYF. The CDR3 DNA reads as TGCAGGGCCGGGAGCTATGAGCAGTACTTC.

The chain carries TRBV11-3 and TRBJ2-5, with 10 bases identical to TRBD2. CDR1 and CDR2 from the germline V gene are SGHNT and YENEEA. The length of the CDR3 is 14 residues. Trimming at V came to 5 bases and at J to 9 bases, leaving 9 bases not matched to a gene. Here the CDR3 reads CASSQLAGKEAQYF. Written as DNA, the CDR3 is TGTGCCAGCAGCCAACTAGCGGGGAAGGAGGCCCAGTACTTC.

CDR3 amino acids: CSIGTGDLGTQYF. The DNA for the CDR3 is TGCAGTATTGGGACAGGGGATTTGGGGACCCAGTACTTC. This chain links TRBV29-1 with TRBJ2-5; 10 bases align to TRBD1. In germline, CDR1 is SQVTM, CDR2 ANQGSEA. The CDR3 consists of 13 residues.

This clonotype has only a few counts. This may arise from a read error, as a much more abundant clone is one base away. The rearrangement links TRBV4-2 to TRBJ2-5; no reliable D call. CDR1 is LGHNA, CDR2 YNFKEQ, per germline. There are 14 residues in the CDR3. As DNA, the CDR3 is TGTACCAGCAGCCAAGTAACAGACCAAGAGACCCAGTACTTC. As protein: CTSSQVTDQETQYF.